Shown below are 2 T cell receptor beta chains from a single sample sequenced in a study of T cell changes during pregnancy in multiple sclerosis. This table comes from immunoSEQ multiplex PCR, and its TCRdb copy is limited to in-frame clones, with some not included. This table holds 30,000 to 40,000 clones, approximately 89% found once. This specimen consisted of CD4+ T cells from peripheral blood mononuclear cells, obtained after pregnancy. These receptors were obtained from a female donor in good health, enrolled as a control in a pregnancy study.

Remarks on this clone: The identical CDR3 is also encoded by other nucleotide sequences in the sample. The rearrangement uses TRBV7-2 and TRBJ1-5, with 9 bases fitting TRBD1. From germline, CDR1 is SGHTA and CDR2 FQGNSA. V lost 5 bases and J lost 4; bases outside the gene matches: 3. The CDR3 has 14 residues. The CDR3 region is CASSPTGGNQPQHF. The DNA for the CDR3 is TGTGCCAGCAGCCCGACAGGGGGGAATCAGCCCCAGCATTTT.

The chain joins TRBV5-1 to TRBJ2-5; TRBD2 matches 9 bases. With V trimmed by 0 bases and J by 5 bases, 11 bases remained unmatched. The CDR3 has 17 residues. Per germline, CDR1 SGHRS and CDR2 YFSETQ. The CDR3 reads CASSLALPLAGEETQYF. The CDR3 bases are TGCGCCAGCAGCTTGGCGCTCCCTTTAGCGGGAGAGGAGACCCAGTACTTC.